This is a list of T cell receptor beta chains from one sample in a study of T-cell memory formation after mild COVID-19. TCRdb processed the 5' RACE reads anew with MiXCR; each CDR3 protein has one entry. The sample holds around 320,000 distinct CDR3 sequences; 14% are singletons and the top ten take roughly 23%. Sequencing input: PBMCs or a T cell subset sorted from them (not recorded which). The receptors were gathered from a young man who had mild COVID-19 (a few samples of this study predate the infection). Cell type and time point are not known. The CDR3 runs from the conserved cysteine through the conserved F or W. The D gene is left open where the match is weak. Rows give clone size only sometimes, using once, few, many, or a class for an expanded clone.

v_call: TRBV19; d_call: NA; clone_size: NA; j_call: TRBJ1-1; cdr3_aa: CASSTQPGLEAFF; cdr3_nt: TGTGCCAGTAGTACACAACCGGGCCTTGAAGCTTTCTTT
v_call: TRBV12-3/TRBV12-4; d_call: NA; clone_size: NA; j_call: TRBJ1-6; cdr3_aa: CASIGHNSPLHF; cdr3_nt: TGTGCCAGCATCGGGCATAATTCACCCCTCCACTTT
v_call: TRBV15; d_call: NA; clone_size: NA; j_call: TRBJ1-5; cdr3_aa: CATSREVRSNQPQHF; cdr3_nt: TGTGCCACCAGCAGAGAGGTAAGAAGCAATCAGCCCCAGCATTTT
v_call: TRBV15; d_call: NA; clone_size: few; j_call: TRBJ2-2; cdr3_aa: CATSRVTGRSGELFF; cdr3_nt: TGTGCCACCAGCAGAGTGACGGGGCGCAGCGGGGAGCTGTTTTTT
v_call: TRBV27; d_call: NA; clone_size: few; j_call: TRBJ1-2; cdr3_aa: CATRRSGGPNGYTF; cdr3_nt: TGTGCCACCAGAAGGTCCGGGGGGCCAAATGGCTACACCTTC
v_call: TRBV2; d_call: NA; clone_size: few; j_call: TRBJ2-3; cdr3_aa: CASSAWTKSDTQYF; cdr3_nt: TGTGCCAGCAGCGCTTGGACAAAATCAGATACGCAGTATTTT
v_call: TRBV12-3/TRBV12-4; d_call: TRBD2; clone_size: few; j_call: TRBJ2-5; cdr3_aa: CASSFGGGNSFETQYF; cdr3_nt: TGTGCCAGCAGTTTCGGCGGGGGGAATTCTTTTGAGACCCAGTACTTC
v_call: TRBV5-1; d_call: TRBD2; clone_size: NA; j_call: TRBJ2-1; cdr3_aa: CASSFPTGGRSYNEQFF; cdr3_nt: TGCGCCAGCAGCTTCCCGACGGGGGGGCGATCCTACAATGAGCAGTTCTTC
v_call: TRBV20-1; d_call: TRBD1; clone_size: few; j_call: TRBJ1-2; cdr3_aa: CSANRGEYYGYTF; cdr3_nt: TGCAGTGCTAACAGGGGAGAATACTATGGCTACACCTTC
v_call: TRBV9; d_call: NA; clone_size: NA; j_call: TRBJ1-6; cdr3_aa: CASSVAGVSPLHF; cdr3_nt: TGTGCCAGCAGCGTAGCAGGGGTATCACCCCTCCACTTT
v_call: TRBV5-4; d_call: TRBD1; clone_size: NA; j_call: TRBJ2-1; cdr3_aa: CASSAGTDYNEQFF; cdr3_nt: TGTGCCAGCAGCGCCGGGACAGACTACAATGAGCAGTTCTTC
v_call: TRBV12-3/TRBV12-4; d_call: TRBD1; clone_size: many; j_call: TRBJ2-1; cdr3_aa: CASSRGTGMDNEQFF; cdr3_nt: TGTGCCAGCAGCCGAGGGACAGGGATGGACAATGAGCAGTTCTTC
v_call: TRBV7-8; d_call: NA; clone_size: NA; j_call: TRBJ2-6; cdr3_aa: CASSSRTRNVLTF; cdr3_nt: TGTGCCAGCAGTTCCAGGACCCGCAACGTCCTGACTTTC
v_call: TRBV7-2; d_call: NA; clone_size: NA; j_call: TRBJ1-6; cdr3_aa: CASRPGGESPLHF; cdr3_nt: TGTGCCAGCCGACCGGGGGGTGAGTCACCCCTCCACTTT
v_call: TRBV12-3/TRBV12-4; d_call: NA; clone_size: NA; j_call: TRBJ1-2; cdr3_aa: CASSPRSQPYYDYTF; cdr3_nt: TGTGCCAGCAGTCCCCGGTCCCAACCATACTATGACTACACCTTC
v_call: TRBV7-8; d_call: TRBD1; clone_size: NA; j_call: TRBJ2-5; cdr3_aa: CASSSDRAQETQYF; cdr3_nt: TGTGCCAGCAGCTCGGACAGGGCTCAAGAGACCCAGTACTTC
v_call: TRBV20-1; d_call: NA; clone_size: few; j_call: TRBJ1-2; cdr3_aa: CSARIGNYGYTF; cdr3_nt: TGCAGTGCTAGAATAGGGAACTATGGCTACACCTTC
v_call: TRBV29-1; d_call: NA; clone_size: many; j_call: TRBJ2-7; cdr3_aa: CSVEGDSYEQYF; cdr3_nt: TGCAGCGTTGAAGGGGATTCCTACGAGCAGTACTTC
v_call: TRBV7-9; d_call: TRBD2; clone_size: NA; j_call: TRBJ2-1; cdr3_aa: CASSLAGGAGNSYNEQFF; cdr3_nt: TGTGCCAGCAGCTTAGCGGGTGGAGCGGGAAACTCCTACAATGAGCAGTTCTTC
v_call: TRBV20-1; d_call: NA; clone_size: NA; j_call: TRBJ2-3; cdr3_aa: CSASTDTQYF; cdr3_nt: TGCAGTGCTAGCACAGATACGCAGTATTTT
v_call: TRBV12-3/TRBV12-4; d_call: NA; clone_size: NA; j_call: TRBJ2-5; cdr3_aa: CASSFSGSTETQYF; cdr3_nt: TGTGCCAGCAGTTTTAGTGGTTCCACGGAGACCCAGTACTTC
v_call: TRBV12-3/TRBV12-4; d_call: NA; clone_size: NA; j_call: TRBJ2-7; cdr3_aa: CASSLGQPRYEQYF; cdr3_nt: TGTGCCAGCAGTTTGGGCCAGCCCCGTTACGAGCAGTACTTC
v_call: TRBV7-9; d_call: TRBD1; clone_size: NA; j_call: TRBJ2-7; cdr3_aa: CASSLAGQSYEQYF; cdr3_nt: TGTGCCAGCAGCTTAGCGGGACAGAGCTACGAGCAGTACTTC
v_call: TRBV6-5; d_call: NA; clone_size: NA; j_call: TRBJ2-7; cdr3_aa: CASSYSAGMRNEQYF; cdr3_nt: TGTGCCAGCAGTTACTCGGCTGGGATGAGGAACGAGCAGTACTTC
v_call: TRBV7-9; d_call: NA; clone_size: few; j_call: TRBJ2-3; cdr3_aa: CASSSRNRGSKDTQYF; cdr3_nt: TGTGCCAGCAGTTCTCGGAACAGAGGCTCCAAAGATACGCAGTATTTT
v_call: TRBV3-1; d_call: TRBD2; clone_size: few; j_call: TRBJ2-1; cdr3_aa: CASSQASGGNEQFF; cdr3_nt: TGTGCCAGCAGCCAGGCGAGCGGGGGAAATGAGCAGTTCTTC
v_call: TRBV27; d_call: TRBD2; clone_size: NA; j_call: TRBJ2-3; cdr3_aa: CASSLSPLAGDSTDTQYF; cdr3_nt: TGTGCCAGCAGTTTATCCCCACTAGCGGGGGATAGCACAGATACGCAGTATTTT
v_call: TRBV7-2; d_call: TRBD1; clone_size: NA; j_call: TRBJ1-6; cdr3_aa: CASRPTGGFSPLHF; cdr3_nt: TGTGCCAGCAGACCGACAGGGGGGTTTTCACCCCTCCACTTT
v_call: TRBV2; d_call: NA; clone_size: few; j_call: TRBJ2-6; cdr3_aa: CASSQDSFGANVLTF; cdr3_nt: TGTGCCAGCAGTCAAGACTCTTTCGGGGCCAACGTCCTGACTTTC
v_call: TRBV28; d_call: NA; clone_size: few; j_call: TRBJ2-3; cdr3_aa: CASSPPPDRATEYTDTQYF; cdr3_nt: TGTGCCAGCAGTCCGCCTCCAGACCGGGCTACGGAGTACACAGATACGCAGTATTTT
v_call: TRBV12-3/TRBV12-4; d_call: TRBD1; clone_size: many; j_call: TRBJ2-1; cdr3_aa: CASSSTRKGAEQFF; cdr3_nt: TGTGCCAGCAGTAGTACACGGAAGGGGGCTGAGCAGTTCTTC
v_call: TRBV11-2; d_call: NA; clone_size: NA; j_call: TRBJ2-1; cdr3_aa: CASSFELAPYNEQFF; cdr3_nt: TGTGCCAGCAGCTTTGAGCTAGCTCCCTACAATGAGCAGTTCTTC
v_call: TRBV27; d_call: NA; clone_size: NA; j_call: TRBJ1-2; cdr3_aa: CASSTDVMYGYTF; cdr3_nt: TGTGCCAGCAGCACGGACGTGATGTATGGCTACACCTTC
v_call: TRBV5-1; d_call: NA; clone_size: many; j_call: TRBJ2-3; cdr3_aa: CASSFTDTQYF; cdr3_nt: TGTGCCAGCAGCTTTACAGATACGCAGTATTTT
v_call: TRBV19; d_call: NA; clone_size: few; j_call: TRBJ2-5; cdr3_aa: CASSLSPRDLKETQYF; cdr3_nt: TGTGCCAGTAGCCTCTCCCCGCGAGATCTCAAAGAGACCCAGTACTTC
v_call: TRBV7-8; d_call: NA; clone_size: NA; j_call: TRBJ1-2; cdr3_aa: CASSPRRGANYGYTF; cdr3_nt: TGTGCCAGCAGCCCTCGGAGGGGAGCTAACTATGGCTACACCTTC
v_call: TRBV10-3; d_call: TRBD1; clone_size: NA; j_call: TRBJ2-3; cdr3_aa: CATQRTGKSGTDTQYF; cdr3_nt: TGTGCCACCCAAAGGACAGGGAAAAGTGGCACAGATACGCAGTATTTT
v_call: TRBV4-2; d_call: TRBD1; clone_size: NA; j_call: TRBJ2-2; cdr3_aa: CASSQADRDTGELFF; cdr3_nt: TGTGCCAGCAGCCAAGCAGACAGGGACACCGGGGAGCTGTTTTTT
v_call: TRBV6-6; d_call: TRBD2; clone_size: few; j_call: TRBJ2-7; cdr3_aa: CASSRPRGGHTYEQYF; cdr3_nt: TGTGCCAGCAGTCGCCCGCGGGGGGGCCATACCTACGAGCAGTACTTC
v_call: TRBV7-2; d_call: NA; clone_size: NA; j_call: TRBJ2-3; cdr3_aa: CASGSGTYTQYF; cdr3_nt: TGTGCCAGCGGTTCCGGGACTTATACGCAGTATTTT
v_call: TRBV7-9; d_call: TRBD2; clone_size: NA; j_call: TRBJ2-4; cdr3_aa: CASSSPLAGGRRDIQYF; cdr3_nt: TGTGCCAGCAGCTCGCCACTAGCGGGGGGGAGGAGGGACATTCAGTACTTC
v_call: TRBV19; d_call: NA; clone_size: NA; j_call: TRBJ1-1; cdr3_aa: CASSSYAGTRNTEAFF; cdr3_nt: TGTGCCAGTAGTAGTTATGCGGGGACACGGAACACTGAAGCTTTCTTT
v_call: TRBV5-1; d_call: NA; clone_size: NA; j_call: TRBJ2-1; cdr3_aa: CASSFLGKGDNEQFF; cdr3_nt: TGCGCCAGCAGCTTTTTAGGGAAGGGGGACAATGAGCAGTTCTTC
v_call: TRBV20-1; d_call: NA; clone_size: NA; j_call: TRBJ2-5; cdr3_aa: CSAPHAGYTKTQYF; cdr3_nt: TGCAGTGCGCCCCATGCAGGTTATACCAAGACCCAGTACTTC
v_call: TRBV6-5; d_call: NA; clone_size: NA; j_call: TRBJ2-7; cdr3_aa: CASSLGNPYEQYF; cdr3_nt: TGTGCCAGCAGCCTGGGCAATCCCTACGAGCAGTACTTC
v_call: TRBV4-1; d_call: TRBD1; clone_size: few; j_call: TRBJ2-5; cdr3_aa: CASSQQPGQGTRETQYF; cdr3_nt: TGCGCCAGCAGCCAACAACCCGGACAGGGCACGCGGGAGACCCAGTACTTC
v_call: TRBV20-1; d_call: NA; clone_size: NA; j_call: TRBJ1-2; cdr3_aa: CSASREYGGYTF; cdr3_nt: TGCAGTGCTAGCCGCGAGTATGGTGGCTACACCTTC
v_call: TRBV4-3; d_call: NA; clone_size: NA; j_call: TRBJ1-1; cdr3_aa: CASSQRGAEAFF; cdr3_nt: TGCGCCAGCAGCCAGCGAGGGGCTGAAGCTTTCTTT
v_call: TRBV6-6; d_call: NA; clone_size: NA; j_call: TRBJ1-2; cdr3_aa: CASSYRDSGYTF; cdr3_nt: TGTGCCAGCAGTTACAGGGATTCTGGCTACACCTTC
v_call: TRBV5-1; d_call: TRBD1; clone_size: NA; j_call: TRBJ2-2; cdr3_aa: CASSVPGGTGELFF; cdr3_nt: TGCGCCAGCAGCGTACCAGGGGGAACCGGGGAGCTGTTTTTT
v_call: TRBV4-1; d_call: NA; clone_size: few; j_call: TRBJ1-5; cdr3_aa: CASSHRVNQPQHF; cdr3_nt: TGCGCCAGCAGCCACAGAGTCAATCAGCCCCAGCATTTT